This T cell receptor (beta chain) was captured by sequencing in a study of beta chain features in type 1 diabetes. Study-wide results and caveats: The question of HLA type influencing TCRB rearrangement was one that remained unresolved here. Researchers reported that naive, central memory and Treg TCRB repertoires appeared more similar in patients than in healthy donors.

On this clone: Its target is unknown.

Investigators reverse transcribed all isolated RNA, so they sequenced expressed TCRB transcripts. TCRdb keeps only in-frame clones here, not all; method: immunoSEQ multiplex PCR. The sample records under 900,000 clones, roughly a sixth being singletons. The sequencing sample was made of naive CD4+ T cells from blood. This TCR was sampled from a woman aged 18-35 years in good health.

The CDR3 DNA sequence: TGTGCCAGTAGTCCCGAAACAGGGGGCGCGTGGAATGAGCAGTTCTTC. This translates into CASSPETGGAWNEQFF. The chain carries TRBV19 and TRBJ2-1; 9 bases map to TRBD1. CDR3 length: 16 amino acids. Losses at the gene ends were 5 bases for V and 7 bases for J; bases not matched to a gene: 12. Germline CDR1 reads LNHDA; CDR2 reads SQIVND (reference sequence).